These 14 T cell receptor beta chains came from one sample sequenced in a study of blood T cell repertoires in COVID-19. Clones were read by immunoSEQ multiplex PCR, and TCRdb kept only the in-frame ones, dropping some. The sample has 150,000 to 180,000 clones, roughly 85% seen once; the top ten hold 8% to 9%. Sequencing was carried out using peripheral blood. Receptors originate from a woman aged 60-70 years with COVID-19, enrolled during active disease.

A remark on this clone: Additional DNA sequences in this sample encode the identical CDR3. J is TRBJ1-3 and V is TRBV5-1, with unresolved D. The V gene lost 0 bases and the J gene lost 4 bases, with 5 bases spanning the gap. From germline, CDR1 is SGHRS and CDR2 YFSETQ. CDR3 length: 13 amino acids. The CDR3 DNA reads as TGCGCCAGCAGCTTGGCCCAGGGAAACACCATATATTTT. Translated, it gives CASSLAQGNTIYF.

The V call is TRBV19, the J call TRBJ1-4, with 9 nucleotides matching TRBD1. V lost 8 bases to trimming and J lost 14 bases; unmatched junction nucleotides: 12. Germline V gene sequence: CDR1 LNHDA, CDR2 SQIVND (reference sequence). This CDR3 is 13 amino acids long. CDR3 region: CASLGTGPRRLFF. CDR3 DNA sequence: TGTGCCAGTCTCGGGACAGGGCCGAGGAGGCTGTTTTTT. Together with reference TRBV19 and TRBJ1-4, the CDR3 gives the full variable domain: DGGITQSPKYLFRKEGQNVTLSCEQNLNHDAMYWYRQDPGQGLRLIYYSQIVNDFQKGDIAEGYSVSREKKESFPLTVTSAQKNPTAFYLCASLGTGPRRLFFGSGTQLSVL.

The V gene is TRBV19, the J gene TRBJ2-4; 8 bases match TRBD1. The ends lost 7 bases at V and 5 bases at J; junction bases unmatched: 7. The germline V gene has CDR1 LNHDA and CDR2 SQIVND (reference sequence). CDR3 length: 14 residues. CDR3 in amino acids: CASIAGGAQNIQYF. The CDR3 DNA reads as TGTGCCAGTATTGCAGGGGGCGCCCAAAACATTCAGTACTTC.

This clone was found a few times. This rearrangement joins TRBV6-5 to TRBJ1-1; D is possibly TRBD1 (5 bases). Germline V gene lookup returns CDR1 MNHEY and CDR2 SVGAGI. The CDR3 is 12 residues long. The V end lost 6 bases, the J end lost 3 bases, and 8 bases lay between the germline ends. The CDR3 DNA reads TGTGCCAGCAGGGGAGGGGACACTGAAGCTTTCTTT. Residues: CASRGGDTEAFF.

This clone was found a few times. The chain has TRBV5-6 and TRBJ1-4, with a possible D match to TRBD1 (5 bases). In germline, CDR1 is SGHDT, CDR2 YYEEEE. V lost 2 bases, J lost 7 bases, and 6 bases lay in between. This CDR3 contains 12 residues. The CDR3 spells CASSFQGEKLFF. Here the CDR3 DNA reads TGTGCCAGCAGCTTCCAGGGTGAAAAACTGTTTTTT. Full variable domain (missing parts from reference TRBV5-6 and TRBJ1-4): DAGVTQSPTHLIKTRGQQVTLRCSPKSGHDTVSWYQQALGQGPQFIFQYYEEEERQRGNFPDRFSGHQFPNYSSELNVNALLLGDSALYLCASSFQGEKLFFGSGTQLSVL.

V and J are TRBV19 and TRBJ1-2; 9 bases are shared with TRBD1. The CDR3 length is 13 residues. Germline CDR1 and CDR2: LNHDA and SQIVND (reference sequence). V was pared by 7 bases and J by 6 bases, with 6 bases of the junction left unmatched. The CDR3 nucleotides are TGTGCCAGTACGATGGGGACAGGGCATGGCTACACCTTC. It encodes CASTMGTGHGYTF.

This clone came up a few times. CDR3 nucleotide sequence: TGTGCCAGTAGTATAGGGACAAGTGATTTGGGGGAAAAACTGTTTTTT. As protein: CASSIGTSDLGEKLFF. This chain links TRBV19 with TRBJ1-4; TRBD1 might be the D (5 bases). CDR1 and CDR2 from the germline V gene are LNHDA and SQIVND (reference sequence). Trimming removed 1 base from V and 8 bases from J, with 17 bases in between. This CDR3 has 16 amino acids.

CDR3 protein: CASSRPVGTSETQYF. CDR3 in DNA: TGTGCCAGCAGCCGGCCGGTGGGGACATCGGAGACCCAGTACTTC. The chain combines TRBV11-2 with TRBJ2-5; tentative D call: TRBD1 (6 bases). The CDR3 is 15 amino acids. The germline V gene encodes CDR1 SGHAT and CDR2 FQNNGV. V was clipped by 5 bases and J by 5 bases, with 18 bases between them.

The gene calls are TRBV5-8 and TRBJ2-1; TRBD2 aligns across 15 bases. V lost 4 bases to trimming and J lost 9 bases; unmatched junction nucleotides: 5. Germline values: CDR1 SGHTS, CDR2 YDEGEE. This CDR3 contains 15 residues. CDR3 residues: CASSLGLAGGSEQFF. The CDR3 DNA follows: TGTGCCAGCAGCCTAGGACTAGCGGGAGGGTCTGAGCAGTTCTTC. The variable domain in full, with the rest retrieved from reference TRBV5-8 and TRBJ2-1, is EAGVTQSPTHLIKTRGQQATLRCSPISGHTSVYWYQQALGLGLQFLLWYDEGEERNRGNFPPRFSGRQFPNYSSELNVNALELEDSALYLCASSLGLAGGSEQFFGPGTRLTVL.

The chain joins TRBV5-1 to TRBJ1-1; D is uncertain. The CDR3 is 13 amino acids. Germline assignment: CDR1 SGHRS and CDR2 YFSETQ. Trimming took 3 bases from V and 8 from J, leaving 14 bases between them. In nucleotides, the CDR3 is TGCGCCAGCAGCTCCCCCGGGGTTGTCGAAGCTTTCTTT. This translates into CASSSPGVVEAFF.

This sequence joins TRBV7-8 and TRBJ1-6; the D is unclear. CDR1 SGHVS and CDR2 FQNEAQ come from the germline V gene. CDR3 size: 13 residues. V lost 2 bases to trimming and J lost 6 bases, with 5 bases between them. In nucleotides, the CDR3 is TGTGCCAGCAGCTTAAGGAGTAATTCACCCCTCCACTTT. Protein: CASSLRSNSPLHF.

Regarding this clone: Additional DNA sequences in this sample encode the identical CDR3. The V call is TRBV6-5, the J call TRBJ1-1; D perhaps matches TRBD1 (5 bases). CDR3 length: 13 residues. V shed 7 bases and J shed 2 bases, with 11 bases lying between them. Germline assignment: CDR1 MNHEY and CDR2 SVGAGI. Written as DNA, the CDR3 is TGTGCCAGCACGCTGACAGCCAACACTGAAGCTTTCTTT. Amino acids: CASTLTANTEAFF.

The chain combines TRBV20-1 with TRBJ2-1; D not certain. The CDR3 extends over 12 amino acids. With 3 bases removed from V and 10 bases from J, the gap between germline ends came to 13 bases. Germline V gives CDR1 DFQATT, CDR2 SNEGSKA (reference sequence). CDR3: CSASSALREQFF. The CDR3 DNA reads TGCAGTGCTAGTTCTGCACTCAGGGAGCAGTTCTTC.

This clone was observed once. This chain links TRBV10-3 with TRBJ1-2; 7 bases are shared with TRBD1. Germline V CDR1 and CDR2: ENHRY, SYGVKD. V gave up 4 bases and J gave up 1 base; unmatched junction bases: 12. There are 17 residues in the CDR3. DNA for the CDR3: TGTGCCATCAGTGCTGATCGACAGGGAGGCGATAACTATGGCTACACCTTC. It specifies CAISADRQGGDNYGYTF.